This passage covers 6 T cell receptor beta chains from one sample sequenced in a study of blood T cell repertoires in COVID-19 (dated by TCRdb to the early 2020s). Libraries were built with the immunoSEQ multiplex PCR assay. TCRdb retrieved this table from immuneACCESS and kept in-frame rearrangements only. Not all clones are present; in checked studies, unresolved V genes account for under half, and no reason is known for the remainder. Counted in this sample were about 50,000 clones; 85% of them appeared once. The ten most abundant clones make up 10% of the sample. Sequenced material: peripheral blood. The receptors shown here come from a human donor in a cohort sampled during active COVID-19.

Concerning this clone: Other DNA sequences of this sample code for an identical CDR3. The chain has TRBV3-1 (or the pseudogene TRBV3-2) and TRBJ2-5; a weak D match, TRBD2 (5 bases). CDR3 length: 15 residues. V was shortened by 2 bases and J by 4 bases, with 14 bases between the two germline ends. Germline CDR1 is LGHDT and CDR2 is YNNKEL (reference sequence). CDR3 region: CASSQSGGRRETQYF. The DNA for the CDR3 is TGTGCCAGCAGCCAATCAGGCGGGCGGAGAGAGACCCAGTACTTC.

The chain carries TRBV7-2 and TRBJ2-2, with a possible D match to TRBD1 (6 bases). Trimming removed 1 base from V and 4 bases from J, with 7 bases in between. CDR3 size: 14 residues. Germline V CDR1 and CDR2: SGHTA, FQGNSA. CDR3 region: CASSLGDTTGELFF. The CDR3 DNA follows: TGTGCCAGCAGCTTAGGGGACACCACCGGGGAGCTGTTTTTT. The entire variable domain, with the rest obtained from reference TRBV7-2 and TRBJ2-2, is as follows: GAGVSQSPSNKVTEKGKDVELRCDPISGHTALYWYRQSLGQGLEFLIYFQGNSAPDKSGLPSDRFSAERTGGSVSTLTIQRTQQEDSAVYLCASSLGDTTGELFFGEGSRLTVL.

The chain is built from TRBV7-2 and TRBJ2-7; weak D call: TRBD1 (6 bases). Trimming took off 3 bases at V and 3 bases at J, with 18 bases between the two ends. CDR3 length: 16 residues. Germline V CDR1 and CDR2: SGHTA, FQGNSA. DNA of the CDR3: TGTGCCAGCAGCTTTGGGGGCGGCTTCCATTACTACGAGCAGTACTTC. Translating it yields CASSFGGGFHYYEQYF.

The V and J genes are TRBV28 and TRBJ2-2; D is perhaps TRBD2 (6 bases). Per the germline V gene, CDR1 is MDHEN and CDR2 is SYDVKM. The length of the CDR3 is 13 residues. V shed 11 bases and J shed 4 bases, with 14 bases lying between them. CDR3 protein: CASIGGVTGELFF. DNA for the CDR3: TGTGCCTCCATTGGAGGGGTCACCGGGGAGCTGTTTTTT.

This rearrangement joins TRBV27 to TRBJ2-6; D gene unclear. V was trimmed by 6 bases and J by 3 bases, leaving 6 bases between them. Germline V gene data show CDR1 as MNHEY and CDR2 as SMNVEV (reference sequence). The CDR3 length is 13 residues. CDR3 coding DNA: TGTGCCAGCAGCCCCCGTGGGGCCAACGTCCTGACTTTC. Protein sequence: CASSPRGANVLTF.

This clone showed up just once. The chain has TRBV19 and TRBJ1-5; D is undetermined. Trimming stripped 4 bases from V and 2 bases from J, with 9 bases between. Germline V gene lookup returns CDR1 LNHDA and CDR2 SQIVND (reference sequence). The CDR3 extends over 14 amino acids. CDR3 sequence: CASSSTPGNQPQHF. In DNA form, the CDR3 reads TGTGCCAGTAGTAGCACCCCAGGCAATCAGCCCCAGCATTTT.